Sequencing of this TCR beta chain was carried out in a study of blood T cell repertoires in COVID-19. Study as a whole: Samples representing acute and convalescent COVID-19 were sourced from the United States, Italy and Spain. Nucleic acid was either cDNA or gDNA, and it came from T cells, B-cell-depleted T cells, or PBMCs.

CDR3 length: 15 residues. CDR1 SGHRS and CDR2 YFSETQ come from the germline V gene. V lost 4 bases and J 1 base, leaving 15 bases between the germline ends. Original methodology: It was from reference gene primer amplification that nucleated cell counts were estimated. Sequencing was performed with immunoSEQ multiplex PCR; in TCRdb, only in-frame clones are kept and a portion is missing. V and J calls plus clone size are reproduced from that table; the DNA served to infer D and trimming. This sample has some 260,000 clones; around 82% occur once, and the top ten carry 4% to 6%. The sample taken for sequencing was peripheral blood. This receptor was taken from an elderly woman with active or convalescent COVID-19. The chain carries TRBV5-1 and TRBJ2-7, with D tentatively TRBD2 (5 bases). The CDR3 coding sequence is TGCGCCAGCAGCCCATCGGGATTGGAGTCCTACGAGCAGTACTTC. It is translated as CASSPSGLESYEQYF. The full variable domain, with the rest looked up from reference TRBV5-1 and TRBJ2-7, is KAGVTQTPRYLIKTRGQQVTLSCSPISGHRSVSWYQQTPGQGLQFLFEYFSETQRNKGNFPGRFSGRQFSNSRSEMNVSTLELGDSALYLCASSPSGLESYEQYFGPGTRLTVT.